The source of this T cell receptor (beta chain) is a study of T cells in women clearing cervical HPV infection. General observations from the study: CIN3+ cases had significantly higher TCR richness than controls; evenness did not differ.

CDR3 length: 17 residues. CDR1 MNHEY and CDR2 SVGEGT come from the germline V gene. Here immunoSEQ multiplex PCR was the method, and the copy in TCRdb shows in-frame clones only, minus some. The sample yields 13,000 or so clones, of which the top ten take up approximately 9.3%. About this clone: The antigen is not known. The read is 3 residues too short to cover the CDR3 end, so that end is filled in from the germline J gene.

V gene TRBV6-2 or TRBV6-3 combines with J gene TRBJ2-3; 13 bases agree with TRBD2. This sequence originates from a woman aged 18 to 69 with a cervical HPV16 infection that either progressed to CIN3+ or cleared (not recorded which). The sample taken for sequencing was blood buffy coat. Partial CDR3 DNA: TGTGCCAGCGCACCGGGACTAGCGGGGATTGGGGGAGAGACG. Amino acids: CASAPGLAGIGGET. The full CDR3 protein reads CASAPGLAGIGGETQYF.